This T cell receptor (beta chain) was recovered during a study of T-cell reconstitution after alpha-beta-depleted transplantation in children. Notes on the study in general: A year post-transplant, T-cell counts and diversity derived mostly from newly produced T cells. Several hundred rapidly expanded clones from non-depleted graft cells reportedly supplied alpha-beta T cells about two months post-transplant.

Details on this clonotype: Its target is unknown.

Preparation of the TCRbeta library used unique molecular identifiers. TCRdb re-called the PCR reads through MiXCR, storing one row per CDR3 protein. The sample carries about 420,000 distinct CDR3 sequences, roughly 15% recorded once. Trimming removed 3 bases from V and 0 bases from J, with 18 bases in between. CDR1 is SEHNR, CDR2 FQNEAQ, per germline (reference sequence). There are 17 residues in the CDR3. The sequencing here drew on PBMCs, mostly from graft donor cells, taken 360 days after TCRalphabeta/CD19-depleted stem cell transplant. This TCR was sampled from a boy less than two years old who had a stem cell transplant for Wiskott-Aldrich syndrome, so the T cells may come from the graft donor. The rearrangement links TRBV7-9 to TRBJ2-7, with a possible D match to TRBD2 (6 bases). CDR3 loop: CASSFRPTGTHSYEQYF. Here the CDR3 DNA reads TGTGCCAGCAGCTTCCGTCCTACGGGGACTCACTCCTACGAGCAGTACTTC.